This T cell receptor (beta chain) was identified during a study of blood T cells in healthy people across ages. Findings of the study overall: Changes seen in expanded clonotypes were possibly confounded by donor CMV status left unknown.

This clonotype was seen a single time. Its antigen is as yet unknown. This CDR3 is built from 19 residues. Germline V CDR1 and CDR2: LGHNT, FRNRAP. The junction had 14 bases not matched to a gene; V was cut back by 5 bases and J by 0 bases. Combining a sample-barcoded 5' primer with a J-beta primer mix, a second PCR ran for roughly 7 to 11 cycles. TCRdb independently ran MiXCR on the 5' RACE reads; one entry per CDR3 protein. The table records over 950,000 distinct CDR3 sequences, roughly 51% of them present only once. This receptor was identified in a woman aged 55-70 years in good health. Sequencing was performed on blood. The J gene is TRBJ2-3, the V gene TRBV12-5; 10 bases line up with TRBD2. CDR3 in DNA: TGTGCTAGTGGTCTACCCGGACTAGCGGCAAACTCTAGCACAGATACGCAGTATTTT. This gives the protein CASGLPGLAANSSTDTQYF.